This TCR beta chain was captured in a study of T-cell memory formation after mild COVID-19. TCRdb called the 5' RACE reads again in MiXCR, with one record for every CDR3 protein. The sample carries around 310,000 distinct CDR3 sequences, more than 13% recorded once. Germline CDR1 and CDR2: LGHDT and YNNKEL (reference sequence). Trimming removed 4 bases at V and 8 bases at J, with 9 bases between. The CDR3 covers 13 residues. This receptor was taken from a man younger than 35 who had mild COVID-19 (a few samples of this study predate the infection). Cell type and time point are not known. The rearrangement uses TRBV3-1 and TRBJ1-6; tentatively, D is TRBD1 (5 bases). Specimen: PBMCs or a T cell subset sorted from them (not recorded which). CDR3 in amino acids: CASSPSRDSPLHF. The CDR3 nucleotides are TGTGCCAGCAGCCCCTCCAGGGATTCACCCCTCCACTTT. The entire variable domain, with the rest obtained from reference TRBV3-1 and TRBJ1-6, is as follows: DTAVSQTPKYLVTQMGNDKSIKCEQNLGHDTMYWYKQDSKKFLKIMFSYNNKELIINETVPNRFSPKSPDKAHLNLHINSLELGDSAVYFCASSPSRDSPLHFGNGTRLTVT.